This T cell receptor beta chain came from a study of cytomegalovirus exposure and HLA in healthy donors. Details on this clone: Its target is not known.

Between the trimmed V and J ends, which lost 4 bases and 5 bases, there was a span of 17 bases. CDR3 size: 15 residues. Germline values: CDR1 SEHNR, CDR2 FQNEAQ (reference sequence). The study, taken as a whole, reports: Association of under 20,000 TCR beta sequences with HLA alleles was found at 0.05 false discovery rate in a later analysis. The authors later found most CMV-associated TCR beta chains appeared HLA-restricted. A classifier reportedly called cytomegalovirus status with high sensitivity and specificity.

PCR used 60 Vbeta primers and 13 Jbeta primers. Measured with immunoSEQ multiplex PCR; TCRdb has only the in-frame clones, and not every one. The table shows under 200,000 clones, with around 77% occurring only once. This chain connects TRBV7-9 to TRBJ1-2; D gene uncertain. Material: PBMCs. The source is a woman in her fifties or sixties in good health and CMV-seropositive. The CDR3 DNA is TGTGCCAGCAGCTGGCAAACCGGGAATCCGTATGGCTACACCTTC. This encodes CASSWQTGNPYGYTF.